The clone carrying this T cell receptor (beta chain) was recorded a few times. Researchers used genomic DNA as the template to profile TCR beta VDJ and CDR3. TCRdb reprocessed the reads via MiXCR and lists one record per CDR3 protein. The sample shows around 500,000 distinct CDR3 sequences, roughly a third of them seen only once. This CDR3 has 13 residues. Germline V gene sequence: CDR1 DFQATT, CDR2 SNEGSKA (reference sequence). Trimming removed 2 bases from V and 4 bases from J, with 12 bases in between. The record originates from a study of CD8+CD57+ T cells in acquired aplastic anemia. Patients selected for sequencing had displayed CD8+CD57+ cell expansion by flow cytometry.

Sequencing was performed on sorted CD4+, CD8+, or CD8+CD57+ T cells (not recorded which) from PBMCs. This clonotype was obtained from a human donor with aplastic anemia. This chain uses TRBV20-1 with TRBJ2-7, with D unresolved. The CDR3 nucleotides read TGCAGTGCTAGAATCACCTCAACTTACGAGCAGTACTTC. As protein: CSARITSTYEQYF.